A selection of T cell receptor beta chains follows, all from one sample in a study of Ad26.COV2.S vaccination and SARS-CoV-2 variants. TCRdb's table, derived via immunoSEQ multiplex PCR, lists solely in-frame clones and lacks some. The sample includes around 240,000 clones, around 89% of them seen just once. The source was peripheral blood, collected in a trial of Ad26.COV2.S vaccine versus placebo. Receptors were obtained from a person between 18 and 59 years old who received the Ad26.COV2.S COVID-19 vaccine or a placebo. Each CDR3 is given with its conserved first and last residue. Fields, in order: V gene, clone size, J gene, D gene, CDR3 protein, CDR3 DNA. The D gene is left open where the match is weak. Not every row has a clone size; where given, it reads once, few, many or a size class.

v_gene: TRBV7-9
abundance: .
j_gene: TRBJ2-5
d_gene: TRBD1
CDR3aa: CASSLGQGGHQETQYF
CDR3nt: TGTGCCAGCAGCTTAGGACAGGGTGGACACCAAGAGACCCAGTACTTC

v_gene: TRBV28
abundance: .
j_gene: TRBJ2-7
d_gene: TRBD1
CDR3aa: CASSSPGTGDEQYF
CDR3nt: TGTGCCAGCAGTTCCCCCGGGACAGGGGACGAGCAGTACTTC

v_gene: TRBV7-9
abundance: .
j_gene: TRBJ1-2
d_gene: .
CDR3aa: CASSLAEGINYGYTF
CDR3nt: TGTGCCAGCAGCTTAGCTGAGGGGATAAACTATGGCTACACCTTC

v_gene: TRBV5-1
abundance: once
j_gene: TRBJ1-1
d_gene: .
CDR3aa: CASSPGVRGYTEAFF
CDR3nt: TGCGCCAGCAGCCCTGGTGTCCGGGGGTACACTGAAGCTTTCTTT

v_gene: TRBV27
abundance: .
j_gene: TRBJ2-5
d_gene: TRBD1
CDR3aa: CASPGTGRWTETQYF
CDR3nt: TGTGCCAGCCCCGGGACAGGACGGTGGACCGAGACCCAGTACTTC

v_gene: TRBV6-5
abundance: .
j_gene: TRBJ1-1
d_gene: .
CDR3aa: CASSYGTSEAFF
CDR3nt: TGTGCCAGCAGTTACGGGACATCTGAAGCTTTCTTT

v_gene: TRBV29-1
abundance: .
j_gene: TRBJ1-5
d_gene: TRBD1
CDR3aa: CSVGQGTGRNQPQHF
CDR3nt: TGCAGCGTAGGGCAAGGGACAGGGAGAAATCAGCCCCAGCATTTT

v_gene: TRBV29-1
abundance: once
j_gene: TRBJ2-3
d_gene: .
CDR3aa: CSVEVTASDTQYF
CDR3nt: TGCAGCGTTGAAGTGACAGCTTCAGATACGCAGTATTTT

v_gene: TRBV5-8
abundance: .
j_gene: TRBJ1-3
d_gene: TRBD1
CDR3aa: CASSFRDRAGNTIYF
CDR3nt: TGTGCCAGCAGTTTCCGGGACAGGGCTGGAAACACCATATATTTT

v_gene: TRBV13
abundance: .
j_gene: TRBJ1-3
d_gene: .
CDR3aa: CASRRKGNTIYF
CDR3nt: TGTGCCAGCAGGCGGAAAGGAAACACCATATATTTT

v_gene: TRBV27
abundance: few
j_gene: TRBJ1-1
d_gene: .
CDR3aa: CASSLFRETEAFF
CDR3nt: TGTGCCAGCAGTCTCTTCAGGGAAACTGAAGCTTTCTTT

v_gene: TRBV29-1
abundance: .
j_gene: TRBJ1-1
d_gene: .
CDR3aa: CSVERANTKAFF
CDR3nt: TGCAGCGTTGAGAGGGCTAATACCAAAGCTTTCTTT

v_gene: TRBV2
abundance: .
j_gene: TRBJ1-4
d_gene: TRBD1
CDR3aa: CASIRDRENEKLFF
CDR3nt: TGTGCCAGCATCCGGGACAGGGAAAATGAAAAACTGTTTTTT

v_gene: TRBV2
abundance: .
j_gene: TRBJ2-2
d_gene: TRBD1
CDR3aa: CASSLRQGTTGELFF
CDR3nt: TGTGCCAGCAGTTTGAGACAGGGAACGACCGGGGAGCTGTTTTTT

v_gene: TRBV15
abundance: .
j_gene: TRBJ2-3
d_gene: TRBD1
CDR3aa: CATSRARVLGTGGTDTQYF
CDR3nt: TGTGCCACCAGCAGAGCGAGAGTTCTTGGGACAGGGGGCACAGATACGCAGTATTTT

v_gene: TRBV30
abundance: .
j_gene: TRBJ1-6
d_gene: TRBD1
CDR3aa: CAFRQGLSYNSPLHF
CDR3nt: TGTGCCTTCAGACAGGGCCTCTCCTATAATTCACCCCTCCACTTT

v_gene: TRBV27
abundance: .
j_gene: TRBJ2-6
d_gene: TRBD1
CDR3aa: CASSLGRGQPGANVLTF
CDR3nt: TGTGCCAGCAGCCTAGGCCGGGGACAGCCTGGGGCCAACGTCCTGACTTTC

v_gene: TRBV3-1/TRBV3-2
abundance: once
j_gene: TRBJ2-3
d_gene: .
CDR3aa: CASSQTSPSADTQYF
CDR3nt: TGTGCCAGCAGCCAAACCTCCCCTTCCGCAGATACGCAGTATTTT

v_gene: TRBV4-1
abundance: once
j_gene: TRBJ2-1
d_gene: .
CDR3aa: CASSPGGRAPPVQFF
CDR3nt: TGCGCCAGCAGCCCAGGGGGGAGGGCCCCACCAGTGCAGTTCTTC

v_gene: TRBV5-1
abundance: .
j_gene: TRBJ2-3
d_gene: TRBD2
CDR3aa: CASSSGLANTDTQYF
CDR3nt: TGCGCCAGCAGCTCGGGACTAGCGAACACAGATACGCAGTATTTT

v_gene: TRBV5-6
abundance: .
j_gene: TRBJ1-1
d_gene: TRBD1
CDR3aa: CASSLTGRTEAFF
CDR3nt: TGTGCCAGCAGCCTGACAGGGAGGACTGAAGCTTTCTTT

v_gene: TRBV5-1
abundance: once
j_gene: TRBJ2-7
d_gene: TRBD2
CDR3aa: CASSAGLAGGIYEQYF
CDR3nt: TGCGCCAGCAGCGCGGGACTAGCGGGGGGGATCTACGAGCAGTACTTC

v_gene: TRBV7-2
abundance: .
j_gene: TRBJ2-3
d_gene: .
CDR3aa: CASHLATTDTQYF
CDR3nt: TGTGCCAGTCACCTAGCGACAACAGATACGCAGTATTTT

v_gene: TRBV19
abundance: .
j_gene: TRBJ1-4
d_gene: TRBD1
CDR3aa: CASSRDRGTNEKLFF
CDR3nt: TGTGCCAGTAGCCGGGACAGGGGAACTAATGAAAAACTGTTTTTT

v_gene: TRBV6-2/TRBV6-3
abundance: .
j_gene: TRBJ2-7
d_gene: TRBD1
CDR3aa: CASSYSLNRGSSYEQYF
CDR3nt: TGTGCCAGCAGTTACAGCTTGAACAGGGGGAGCTCCTACGAGCAGTACTTC

v_gene: TRBV5-1
abundance: .
j_gene: TRBJ2-5
d_gene: TRBD1
CDR3aa: CASSLGQGYQETQYF
CDR3nt: TGCGCCAGCAGCTTGGGACAGGGGTACCAAGAGACCCAGTACTTC

v_gene: TRBV30
abundance: .
j_gene: TRBJ1-6
d_gene: .
CDR3aa: CAWSLTSTGNSPLHF
CDR3nt: TGTGCCTGGAGTTTGACCTCGACGGGGAATTCACCCCTCCACTTT

v_gene: TRBV6-1
abundance: .
j_gene: TRBJ1-1
d_gene: .
CDR3aa: CASSYGPGAFF
CDR3nt: TGTGCCAGCAGTTATGGCCCTGGGGCTTTCTTT

v_gene: TRBV5-4
abundance: .
j_gene: TRBJ2-7
d_gene: .
CDR3aa: CASSLATRAGAPYEQYF
CDR3nt: TGTGCCAGCAGCTTGGCCACCCGGGCGGGGGCCCCCTACGAGCAGTACTTC

v_gene: TRBV10-3
abundance: .
j_gene: TRBJ2-6
d_gene: .
CDR3aa: CAISESTWEGAGANVLTF
CDR3nt: TGTGCCATCAGTGAGTCGACGTGGGAAGGGGCCGGGGCCAACGTCCTGACTTTC

v_gene: TRBV2
abundance: .
j_gene: TRBJ1-6
d_gene: TRBD1
CDR3aa: CASSQTGGYNSPLHF
CDR3nt: TGTGCCAGCAGTCAGACAGGGGGCTATAATTCACCCCTCCACTTT

v_gene: TRBV7-2
abundance: .
j_gene: TRBJ2-1
d_gene: .
CDR3aa: CASSLDPLYNEQFF
CDR3nt: TGTGCCAGCAGCTTAGATCCGCTTTACAATGAGCAGTTCTTC

v_gene: TRBV5-1
abundance: .
j_gene: TRBJ2-5
d_gene: .
CDR3aa: CASSPLGVQQETQYF
CDR3nt: TGCGCCAGCAGCCCTTTGGGAGTCCAACAAGAGACCCAGTACTTC

v_gene: TRBV7-9
abundance: .
j_gene: TRBJ2-7
d_gene: .
CDR3aa: CASSLFPDRHYEQYF
CDR3nt: TGTGCCAGCAGCTTATTCCCCGACAGACACTACGAGCAGTACTTC

v_gene: TRBV4-3
abundance: few
j_gene: TRBJ2-2
d_gene: .
CDR3aa: CASSQGPTRVLTGELFF
CDR3nt: TGCGCCAGCAGCCAAGGCCCGACAAGAGTCCTAACCGGGGAGCTGTTTTTT

v_gene: TRBV28
abundance: .
j_gene: TRBJ2-7
d_gene: TRBD1
CDR3aa: CASSFPGQGYYEQYF
CDR3nt: TGTGCCAGCAGTTTCCCCGGACAGGGGTACTACGAGCAGTACTTC

v_gene: TRBV5-1
abundance: few
j_gene: TRBJ1-5
d_gene: .
CDR3aa: CASSLEGLGNQPQHF
CDR3nt: TGCGCCAGCAGCTTGGAGGGGCTCGGGAATCAGCCCCAGCATTTT

v_gene: TRBV2
abundance: .
j_gene: TRBJ2-3
d_gene: .
CDR3aa: CAKRTDTQYF
CDR3nt: TGTGCCAAAAGAACAGATACGCAGTATTTT

v_gene: TRBV11-3
abundance: .
j_gene: TRBJ2-1
d_gene: TRBD2
CDR3aa: CASSLGEGISSYNEQFF
CDR3nt: TGTGCCAGCAGCTTGGGGGAGGGGATAAGCTCCTACAATGAGCAGTTCTTC

v_gene: TRBV7-3
abundance: .
j_gene: TRBJ1-1
d_gene: .
CDR3aa: CASSLGAGLEAFF
CDR3nt: TGTGCCAGCAGCTTAGGAGCAGGCCTTGAAGCTTTCTTT